Given below is one T cell receptor (beta chain) in context. Its antigen is undetermined. The CDR3 runs to 15 residues. Germline V lookup: CDR1 SNHLY, CDR2 FYNNEI. V lost 10 bases and J 4 bases, leaving 19 bases between the germline ends. These data are taken from a study of cytomegalovirus exposure and HLA in healthy donors. The overall study: The roughly 110 validation repertoires were reported in a later analysis to have been generated on the same platform as the approximately 600 first-cohort repertoires.

Study-level results: Subsequent analysis of the 120 or so validation repertoires found a tendency for first-cohort TCR clusters to co-occur. CMV antigen specificity of a few CMV-associated chains was confirmed in vitro. There were around 160 TCR beta chains listed as cytomegalovirus-associated.

Libraries were prepared by immunoSEQ multiplex PCR; TCRdb keeps only in-frame clonotypes and omits some of them. The sample records some 86,000 clones, 93% being singletons. Sequencing input: PBMCs. The V call is TRBV2, the J call TRBJ1-4; possible D gene TRBD1, 5 bases. The receptor was derived from a woman aged 25 to 39 in good health and CMV-seronegative. This CDR3 is CATRGGTRNNEKLFF. In DNA form, the CDR3 reads TGTGCCACCCGGGGGGGAACACGGAATAATGAAAAACTGTTTTTT.